This TCR beta chain was captured in a study of regulatory T cells in long-lasting Graves disease. Study information: In persistent Graves' disease, antithyroid drugs had been taken for over 5 years and TSH receptor antibodies stayed positive. The study's findings and limits: Favored gene segments in persistent disease were TRBV28, TRBJ1-2 and TRBJ2-5. Less diverse TCR repertoires were seen in persistent Graves' patients than in newly diagnosed ones.

V gave up 8 bases and J gave up 5 bases, with 18 bases separating them. CDR1 is LNHNV and CDR2 is YYDKDF in the germline V gene (reference sequence). This CDR3 has 14 residues. This clonotype was found many times. What it recognizes is unknown. Time point: persistent/refractory GD, antithyroid drugs over 5 years with positive TRAb. Generation of the TCR library employed RNA extracted from PBMCs. With iRepertoire HTBI primers and Arm-PCR of CDR3 regions, TCR beta libraries were built. TCRdb re-called the multiplex PCR reads through MiXCR, storing one row per CDR3 protein. Of a few hundred thousand distinct CDR3 sequences listed, approximately 22% were seen once; the top ten hold roughly an eighth.

This receptor was identified in a female donor with Graves disease. This chain joins TRBV15 and TRBJ1-1; possibly TRBD1 for D (5 bases). The starting material was peripheral blood mononuclear cells (PBMCs), obtained when the disease was refractory, from a patient treated with antithyroid drugs. CDR3 sequence: CATASGQGGTEAFF. The CDR3 nucleotides read TGTGCCACCGCATCGGGGCAGGGAGGAACTGAAGCTTTCTTT. The whole variable domain, remainder taken from reference TRBV15 and TRBJ1-1, is DAMVIQNPRYQVTQFGKPVTLSCSQTLNHNVMYWYQQKSSQAPKLLFHYYDKDFNNEADTPDNFQSRRPNTSFCFLDIRSPGLGDTAMYLCATASGQGGTEAFFGQGTRLTVV.